This TCR beta chain originates from a study of long-term antiretroviral therapy in people with HIV. Findings and caveats of the study: Although diversity increased after ART, it remained lower than in transplant donor controls.

The libraries were made with immunoSEQ v3.0 at survey level. Sequencing of each sample targeted roughly 35,000-55,000 T-cell genomes. Measured with immunoSEQ multiplex PCR; TCRdb has only the in-frame clones, and not every one. The sample has 30,000 to 40,000 clones, roughly 85% seen once. The sample holds one count of this clone. Its antigen is undetermined. The specimen comprised unsorted PBMCs, sampled 2.2 years after starting antiretroviral therapy. The source is a man aged 18-30 years with HIV.

DNA for the CDR3: TGTGCCAGCAACCTCGGGGGGGGGACACCATCGAACACTGAAGCTTTCTTT. Protein sequence: CASNLGGGTPSNTEAFF. This sequence joins TRBV11-2 and TRBJ1-1; a weak D match, TRBD1 (6 bases). Germline lookup yields CDR1 SGHAT and CDR2 FQNNGV. Trimming shortened V by 7 bases and J by 1 base, and 22 bases separated the two germline ends. The CDR3 contains 17 residues.